This entry features one T cell receptor beta chain sequence. Its antigen is still unknown. Germline CDR1 is SGHAT and CDR2 is FQNNGV. The CDR3 has 13 residues. The V segment lost 5 bases and the J segment 6 bases; nucleotides outside the gene matches: 4. Here immunoSEQ multiplex PCR was the method, and the copy in TCRdb shows in-frame clones only, minus some. The data contain 2 million to 2.5 million clones, approximately 96% of them singletons. This specimen belongs to a study of shared clonotypes between healthy human individuals. The study's findings and limits: When naive CD4 clonotypes were compared across several donors, roughly 4.9% were shared. Generation probabilities were higher for clonotypes shared across all four sorted-subset donors than for unshared ones. Generally, naive subsets came out with larger estimated richness than memory subsets.

The chain has TRBV11-2 and TRBJ2-7; 10 positions match TRBD2. The sample taken for sequencing was naive CD4+ T cells sorted from blood. Subset reported: CD45RA+ positively selected. The receptor was derived from a man aged 18-30 years in good health. The CDR3: CASSPGLAAEQYF. In DNA, the CDR3 is TGTGCCAGCAGCCCCGGACTAGCGGCCGAGCAGTACTTC.